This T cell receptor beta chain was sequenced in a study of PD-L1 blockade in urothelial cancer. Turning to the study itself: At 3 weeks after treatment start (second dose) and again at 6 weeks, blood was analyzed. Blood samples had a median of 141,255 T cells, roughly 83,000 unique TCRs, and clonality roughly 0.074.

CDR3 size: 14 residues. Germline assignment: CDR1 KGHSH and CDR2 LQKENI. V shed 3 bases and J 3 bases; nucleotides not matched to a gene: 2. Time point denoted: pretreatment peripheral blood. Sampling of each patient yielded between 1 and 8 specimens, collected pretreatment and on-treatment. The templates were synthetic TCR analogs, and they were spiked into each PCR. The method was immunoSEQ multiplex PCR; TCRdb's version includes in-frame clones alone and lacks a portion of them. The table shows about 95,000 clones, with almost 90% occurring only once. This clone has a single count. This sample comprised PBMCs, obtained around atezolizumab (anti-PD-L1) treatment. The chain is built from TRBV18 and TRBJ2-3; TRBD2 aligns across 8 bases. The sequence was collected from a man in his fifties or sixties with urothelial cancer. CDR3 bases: TGTGCCAGCTCACCGGGCGGGGGGACAGATACGCAGTATTTT. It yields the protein CASSPGGGTDTQYF. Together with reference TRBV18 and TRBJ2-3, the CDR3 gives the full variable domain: NAGVMQNPRHLVRRRGQEARLRCSPMKGHSHVYWYRQLPEEGLKFMVYLQKENIIDESGMPKERFSAEFPKEGPSILRIQQVVRGDSAAYFCASSPGGGTDTQYFGPGTRLTVL.